One and the same sample provided the 3 T cell receptor beta chains below, sequenced in a study of blood T cell repertoires in COVID-19. The data were produced by immunoSEQ multiplex PCR, yet TCRdb's version contains in-frame clones alone and is incomplete. The repertoire includes about 190,000 clones, 83% of them detected once, and less than 3.5% sits in the top ten. Sequencing was performed on peripheral blood. Receptor source: a man aged 50 or older with active or convalescent COVID-19.

V usage is TRBV27 and J usage is TRBJ2-1; 14 bases align to TRBD2. Germline CDR1 MNHEY, CDR2 SMNVEV (reference sequence). There are 15 residues in the CDR3. With V trimmed by 5 bases and J by 12 bases, 9 bases remained unmatched. CDR3 sequence reads: CASSPGTSGRNVQFF. The CDR3 DNA follows: TGTGCCAGCAGTCCTGGGACTAGCGGGAGAAACGTGCAGTTCTTC.

The chain has TRBV7-2 and TRBJ2-5, with a weak D call TRBD1 (6 bases). CDR1 is SGHTA, CDR2 FQGNSA, per germline. The ends were cut back, 1 base at V and 2 bases at J, with 8 bases in the middle. The CDR3 is 14 amino acids. The CDR3 DNA reads TGTGCCAGCAGCTTAGGCGGACAGCAAGAGACCCAGTACTTC. Its translation is CASSLGGQQETQYF.

This chain uses TRBV5-4 with TRBJ2-1; D unresolved. The ends were cut back, 4 bases at V and 6 bases at J, with 11 bases in the middle. The germline V gene has CDR1 SGHNT and CDR2 YYREEE (reference sequence). The CDR3 is 13 amino acids. The CDR3 bases are TGTGCCAGCAGCGAGAGTCTTGGCAATGAGCAGTTCTTC. It is translated as CASSESLGNEQFF. The full variable domain, completed using reference TRBV5-4 and TRBJ2-1, is ETGVTQSPTHLIKTRGQQVTLRCSSQSGHNTVSWYQQALGQGPQFIFQYYREEENGRGNFPPRFSGLQFPNYSSELNVNALELDDSALYLCASSESLGNEQFFGPGTRLTVL.